These 21 T cell receptor beta chains share one sample of origin, sequenced in a study of blood T cell repertoires in COVID-19. Data came from immunoSEQ multiplex PCR; TCRdb stores just in-frame clones and leaves some out. Seen here are roughly 120,000 clones, approximately 80% observed once, and the top ten hold approximately 15%. Sequenced: peripheral blood. Source of these receptors: a woman in her sixties with acute or convalescent COVID-19.

The chain has TRBV19 and TRBJ2-6; 7 bases align to TRBD1. The CDR3 length is 18 residues. The ends lost 3 bases at V and 0 bases at J; junction bases unmatched: 8. The V gene's germline CDR1 is LNHDA and CDR2 SQIVND (reference sequence). Written as DNA, the CDR3 is TGTGCCAGTAGTATGTCCGGGACAGCTTCCTCTGGGGCCAACGTCCTGACTTTC. It translates to CASSMSGTASSGANVLTF.

V usage is TRBV7-3 and J usage is TRBJ2-1; TRBD2 agrees at 14 bases. The CDR3 length is 20 residues. The germline CDR1 and CDR2 sequences are SGHTA and FQGTGA. After removal of 2 bases from V and 0 bases from J, the junction contained 9 bases not matched to a gene. The CDR3 region is CASSLEGWTSGGSSYNEQFF. The DNA of the CDR3 is TGTGCCAGCAGCTTAGAGGGTTGGACTAGCGGGGGGAGCTCCTACAATGAGCAGTTCTTC.

The chain joins TRBV5-4 to TRBJ2-7, with TRBD2 as a possible D gene (7 bases). This CDR3 is built from 16 residues. Germline V CDR1 and CDR2: SGHNT, YYREEE (reference sequence). The V and J ends lost 4 bases and 3 bases respectively, with 20 bases between them. The DNA for the CDR3 is TGTGCCAGCAGCCCTACCGGGGGGCCGGGCTTCTACGAGCAGTACTTC. As protein: CASSPTGGPGFYEQYF.

The chain is built from TRBV3-1 (or the pseudogene TRBV3-2) and TRBJ2-5; D is possibly TRBD1 (5 bases). Deletions cut 4 bases from V and 6 bases from J, with 12 bases between. There are 13 residues in the CDR3. Looked up from germline, CDR1 is LGHDT and CDR2 is YNNKEL (reference sequence). CDR3: CASSPTVPKTQYF. In DNA, the CDR3 is TGTGCCAGCAGCCCGACAGTACCGAAGACCCAGTACTTC.

The chain's CDR3 is CASSSSEYEQYF. CDR3 coding DNA: TGTGCCAGCAGTTCCTCCGAGTACGAGCAGTACTTC. The V and J genes are TRBV12-3 or TRBV12-4 and TRBJ2-7; unclear D gene. V lost 4 bases to trimming and J lost 4 bases, with 8 bases between them. The CDR3 contains 12 residues.

The V gene is TRBV4-1, the J gene TRBJ1-6, with D unclear. Deletions cut 0 bases from V and 7 bases from J, with 13 bases between. Germline assignment: CDR1 MGHRA and CDR2 YSYEKL. The CDR3 covers 16 residues. CDR3 sequence reads: CASSQEGAVPNSPLHF. CDR3 bases: TGCGCCAGCAGCCAAGAGGGCGCAGTCCCAAATTCACCCCTCCACTTT.

V and J are TRBV7-7 and TRBJ2-7; D may be TRBD2 (5 bases). The CDR3 runs to 13 residues. V was shortened by 2 bases and J by 6 bases, with 11 bases between the two germline ends. Germline V gives CDR1 SSHAT, CDR2 FNYEAQ (reference sequence). CDR3 region: CASSLSRAAEQYF. The CDR3 DNA is TGTGCCAGCAGCTTAAGCCGAGCGGCCGAGCAGTACTTC.

The CDR3 region is CASSIETNRNTEAFF. The CDR3 DNA is TGTGCCAGTAGTATAGAGACCAACAGGAACACTGAAGCTTTCTTT. The J gene is TRBJ1-1, the V gene TRBV19; D is undetermined. CDR1 and CDR2 (germline): LNHDA, SQIVND (reference sequence). This CDR3 is built from 15 residues. Trimming removed 0 bases from V and 1 base from J, with 9 bases in between. Variable domain in full (rest from reference TRBV19 and TRBJ1-1): DGGITQSPKYLFRKEGQNVTLSCEQNLNHDAMYWYRQDPGQGLRLIYYSQIVNDFQKGDIAEGYSVSREKKESFPLTVTSAQKNPTAFYLCASSIETNRNTEAFFGQGTRLTVV.

The chain links TRBV4-2 to TRBJ2-3; 11 nucleotides match TRBD1. The CDR3 consists of 15 residues. Germline assignment: CDR1 LGHNA and CDR2 YNFKEQ. With 6 bases clipped from V and 1 base from J, the junction kept 3 bases outside the gene matches. The CDR3 loop reads CASRMGQGGTDTQYF. The CDR3, as DNA: TGTGCCAGCAGGATGGGACAGGGGGGCACAGATACGCAGTATTTT.

The genes are TRBV19 and TRBJ2-1; maybe TRBD2 (5 bases). The CDR3 is 20 amino acids. V was cut by 0 bases and J by 0 bases, with 21 bases left in between. Germline CDR1 LNHDA, CDR2 SQIVND (reference sequence). The CDR3 protein is CASSIEPGSRRTFSYNEQFF. CDR3 DNA sequence: TGTGCCAGTAGTATAGAACCGGGGTCCCGACGAACCTTCTCCTACAATGAGCAGTTCTTC. The variable domain in full, completed from reference TRBV19 and TRBJ2-1, reads DGGITQSPKYLFRKEGQNVTLSCEQNLNHDAMYWYRQDPGQGLRLIYYSQIVNDFQKGDIAEGYSVSREKKESFPLTVTSAQKNPTAFYLCASSIEPGSRRTFSYNEQFFGPGTRLTVL.

V usage is TRBV20-1 and J usage is TRBJ2-5; TRBD2 matches 11 bases. This CDR3 is 18 amino acids long. With 3 bases clipped from V and 1 base from J, the junction kept 13 bases outside the gene matches. The germline gives CDR1 DFQATT, CDR2 SNEGSKA (reference sequence). CDR3 DNA: TGCAGTGCTAGTAGCTACCTAGGGACTAGCGGTTTCCAAGAGACCCAGTACTTC. Its translation is CSASSYLGTSGFQETQYF.

The chain carries TRBV7-9 and TRBJ1-1; tentatively, D is TRBD1 (6 bases). The CDR3 is made up of 15 amino acids. Per germline, CDR1 SEHNR and CDR2 FQNEAQ (reference sequence). Deletions cut 3 bases from V and 2 bases from J, with 13 bases between. The CDR3 DNA sequence: TGTGCCAGCAGCTTCGCCGGGACAACTAACACTGAAGCTTTCTTT. Its protein is CASSFAGTTNTEAFF.

The V call is TRBV6-6, the J call TRBJ2-7, with TRBD2 as a possible D gene (6 bases). Germline CDR1 is MNHNY and CDR2 is SVGAGI (reference sequence). The CDR3 covers 17 residues. V lost 5 bases and J 2 bases, leaving 22 bases between the germline ends. The CDR3 sequence: CASSLHSSAAETYEQYF. The CDR3, as DNA: TGTGCCAGCAGTCTCCATTCTAGCGCCGCGGAGACCTACGAGCAGTACTTC.

This clone appeared once. The chain combines TRBV27 with TRBJ1-2; 7 bases line up with TRBD1. CDR3 length: 14 amino acids. J was trimmed by 7 bases and V by 10 bases; bases with no gene match: 15. Germline values: CDR1 MNHEY, CDR2 SMNVEV (reference sequence). CDR3 in amino acids: CATRPRGLIGGYTF. CDR3 nucleotide sequence: TGTGCCACCCGGCCAAGGGGGCTTATCGGTGGCTACACCTTC.

Here the CDR3 DNA reads TGTGCCAGCAGTTACGAGATAAACACCGGGGAGCTGTTTTTT. This encodes CASSYEINTGELFF. V is TRBV6-5 and J is TRBJ2-2; D remains ambiguous. Trimming shortened V by 2 bases and J by 2 bases, and 6 bases separated the two germline ends. From germline, CDR1 is MNHEY and CDR2 SVGAGI. This CDR3 is 14 amino acids long.

This chain connects TRBV6-2 or TRBV6-3 to TRBJ2-5; D gene ambiguous. The germline V gene has CDR1 MNHEY and CDR2 SVGEGT. CDR3 size: 14 residues. The V and J ends lost 6 bases and 4 bases respectively, with 15 bases between them. CDR3 region: CASSKPSFGETQYF. The CDR3 DNA is TGTGCCAGCAGCAAACCTAGTTTCGGAGAGACCCAGTACTTC.

This sequence joins TRBV19 and TRBJ1-3; perhaps TRBD1 as D (5 bases). Trimming took off 11 bases at V and 1 base at J, with 9 bases between the two ends. Germline V CDR1 and CDR2: LNHDA, SQIVND (reference sequence). The CDR3 sequence is 12 residues long. The CDR3 here is CAAGGSGNTIYF. CDR3 nucleotide sequence: TGTGCCGCCGGGGGTTCTGGAAACACCATATATTTT.

This clone has just a few counts. The chain couples TRBV7-8 to TRBJ1-6; D is unresolved. The germline gives CDR1 SGHVS, CDR2 FQNEAQ. V dropped 0 bases and J dropped 0 bases, with 6 bases sitting between them. The CDR3 extends over 16 amino acids. This CDR3 is CASSLAPSSYNSPLHF. Written as DNA, the CDR3 is TGTGCCAGCAGCTTAGCCCCCAGCTCCTATAATTCACCCCTCCACTTT.

This clone was detected only once. The chain uses TRBV7-2 and TRBJ1-1; a possible D gene is TRBD1 (6 bases). V gave up 3 bases and J gave up 0 bases, with 14 bases separating them. CDR3 size: 16 residues. The V gene's germline CDR1 is SGHTA and CDR2 FQGNSA. In DNA form, the CDR3 reads TGTGCCAGCAGCTTTGTAGGGGGACGGATGAACACTGAAGCTTTCTTT. This gives the protein CASSFVGGRMNTEAFF.

The rearrangement uses TRBV7-8 and TRBJ1-4; 7 bases map to TRBD1. Germline CDR1 reads SGHVS; CDR2 reads FQNEAQ. V lost 2 bases to trimming and J lost 5 bases; unmatched junction nucleotides: 2. The CDR3 length is 14 residues. CDR3 in DNA: TGTGCCAGCAGCTTACGGGACAGCAATGAAAAACTGTTTTTT. It is translated as CASSLRDSNEKLFF.

This clone was observed a handful of times. The J gene is TRBJ1-2, the V gene TRBV7-2; D ambiguous. The CDR3 runs to 13 residues. The V gene lost 0 bases and the J gene lost 7 bases, with 9 bases spanning the gap. In germline, CDR1 is SGHTA, CDR2 FQGNSA. Here the CDR3 reads CASSLARESGYTF. CDR3 nucleotide sequence: TGTGCCAGCAGCTTAGCCCGCGAGTCTGGCTACACCTTC.